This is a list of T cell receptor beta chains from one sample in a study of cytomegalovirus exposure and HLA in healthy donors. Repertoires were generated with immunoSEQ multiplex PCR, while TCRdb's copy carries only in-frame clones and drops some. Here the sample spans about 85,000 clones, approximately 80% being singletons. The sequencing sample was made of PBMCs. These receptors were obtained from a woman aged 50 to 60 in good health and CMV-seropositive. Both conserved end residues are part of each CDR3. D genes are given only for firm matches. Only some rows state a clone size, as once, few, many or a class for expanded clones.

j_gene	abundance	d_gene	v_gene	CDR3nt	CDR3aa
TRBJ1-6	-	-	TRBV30	TGTGCCTGGAGGGTCACGAGCTCCTATAATTCACCCCTCCACTTT	CAWRVTSSYNSPLHF
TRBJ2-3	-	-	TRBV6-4	TGTGCCAGCAGTGACTCACTAGAAAGCACAGATACGCAGTATTTT	CASSDSLESTDTQYF
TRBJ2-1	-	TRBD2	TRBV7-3	TGTGCCAGCAGCCCTCCGACTAGCGGGGGCCCCAATGAGCAGTTCTTC	CASSPPTSGGPNEQFF
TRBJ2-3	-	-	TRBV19	TGTGCCAGTAGTACCCCGGGCAGGGTAACGCAGTATTTT	CASSTPGRVTQYF
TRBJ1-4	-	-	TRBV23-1	TGCGCCAGCAGTCAATCGTGGGGCAGGGCTAATGAAAAACTGTTTTTT	CASSQSWGRANEKLFF
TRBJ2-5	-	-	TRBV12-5	TGTGCTAGTGGTTCAACAGTCCAAGAGACCCAGTACTTC	CASGSTVQETQYF
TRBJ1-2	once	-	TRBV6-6	TGTGCCAGCAGTTTGGATGGGGCTTATAACTATGGCTACACCTTC	CASSLDGAYNYGYTF
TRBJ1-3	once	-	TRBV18	TGTGCCAGCTCGGAGTCCTCTGGAAACACCATATATTTT	CASSESSGNTIYF
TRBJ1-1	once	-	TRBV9	TGTGCCAGCAGCGCCCAGACAGTGAACACTGAAGCTTTCTTT	CASSAQTVNTEAFF
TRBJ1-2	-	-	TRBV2	TGTGCCAGCAGTGAAGAGGTGGGGCGCTTGATTGGCTACACCTTC	CASSEEVGRLIGYTF
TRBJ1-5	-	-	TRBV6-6	TGTGCCAGCAGTCTCCCCTCCAGGGGAGGCAATCAGCCCCAGCATTTT	CASSLPSRGGNQPQHF
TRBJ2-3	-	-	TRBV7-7	TGTGCTAGCAGCTTATTTCCAGGGGCAGATACGCAGTATTTT	CASSLFPGADTQYF
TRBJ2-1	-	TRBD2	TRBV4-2	TGTGCCAGCAGCCCGACTCAGCGGGAGAACGAGCAGTTCTTC	CASSPTQRENEQFF
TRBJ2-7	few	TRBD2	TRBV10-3	TGTGCCATCAGGGATAGCGGGGGAAACTCCTACGAGCAGTACTTC	CAIRDSGGNSYEQYF
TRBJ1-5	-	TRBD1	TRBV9	TGTGCCAGCAGCGTAGCGACAGGGAGTCAGCCCCAGCATTTT	CASSVATGSQPQHF
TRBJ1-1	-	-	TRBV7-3	TGTGCCAGCAGCTTAGACAGGAACACTGAAGCTTTCTTT	CASSLDRNTEAFF
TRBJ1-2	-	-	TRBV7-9	TGTGCCAGCAGCGCGGCCAATGGCTATGGCTACACCTTC	CASSAANGYGYTF
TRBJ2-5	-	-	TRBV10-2	TGCGCCAGCAGTGGGGGAGCGGCAGGACAAGAGACCCAGTACTTC	CASSGGAAGQETQYF
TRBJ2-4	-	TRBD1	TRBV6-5	TGTGCCAGCAGTGGACAGGTAGACGGTCGGGGCATTCAGTACTTC	CASSGQVDGRGIQYF
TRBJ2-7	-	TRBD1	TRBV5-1	TGCGCCAGCAGTTCCCTCCCCGGACAGGGATTCGGACACGAGCAGTACTTC	CASSSLPGQGFGHEQYF
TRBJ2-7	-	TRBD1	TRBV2	TGTGCCAGCAGTGGAGTTGACAGGGGGACCAACGAGCAGTACTTC	CASSGVDRGTNEQYF
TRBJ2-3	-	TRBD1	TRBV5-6	TGTGCCAGCAGCTGGGGACAGGGGACGCAGTATTTT	CASSWGQGTQYF
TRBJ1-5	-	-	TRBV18	TGTGCCAGCTCACCCTGCGGGAGCAATCAGCCCCAGCATTTT	CASSPCGSNQPQHF
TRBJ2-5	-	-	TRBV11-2	TGTGCCAGCAGGGCAGGGATTCAAGAGGCCCAGTACTTC	CASRAGIQEAQYF
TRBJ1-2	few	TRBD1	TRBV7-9	TGTGCCAGCAGCTTTTACCAGGACAGGGGTGGTGGCTACACCTTC	CASSFYQDRGGGYTF
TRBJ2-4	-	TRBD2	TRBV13	TGTGCCAGCGGCGGACTAGGGAGAAACATTCAGTACTTC	CASGGLGRNIQYF
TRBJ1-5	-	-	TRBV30	TGTGCCTGGAGTGTAGGATCTGTGACTGCAAGCAATCAGCCCCAGCATTTT	CAWSVGSVTASNQPQHF
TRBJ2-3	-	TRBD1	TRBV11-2	TGTGCCAGCAGCTCGGGACAGAGACCTTTCCCTACGCAGTATTTT	CASSSGQRPFPTQYF
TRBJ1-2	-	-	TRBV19	TGTGCCAGTAGCACCGGGACACACTATGGCTACACCTTC	CASSTGTHYGYTF
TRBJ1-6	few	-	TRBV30	TGTGCCTGGAGTCGGGGAGGGACGGATTATTCACCCCTCCACTTT	CAWSRGGTDYSPLHF
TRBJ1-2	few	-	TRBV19	TGTGCCAGTAGTATAGGTGGACGGACTATCAACTATGGCTACACCTTC	CASSIGGRTINYGYTF
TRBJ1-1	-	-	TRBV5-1	TGCGCCAGCAGCCTGGCGGAGCAAACTGAAGCTTTCTTT	CASSLAEQTEAFF
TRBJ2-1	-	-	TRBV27	TGTGCCAGCAGTTCCGGGGTGAAGATCTACAATGAGCAGTTCTTC	CASSSGVKIYNEQFF
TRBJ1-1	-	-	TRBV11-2	TGTGCCAGCAGCTTTGACCCGACAGACACTGAAGCTTTCTTT	CASSFDPTDTEAFF
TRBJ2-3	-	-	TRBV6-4	TGTGCCAGCAGCCCTAGCCGGGAAGGGCACACAGATACGCAGTATTTT	CASSPSREGHTDTQYF
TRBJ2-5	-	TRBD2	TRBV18	TGTGCCAGCTCAATGGTTAGCGGGAGTGGAGGGGAGACCCAGTACTTC	CASSMVSGSGGETQYF
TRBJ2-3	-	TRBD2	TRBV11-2	TGTGCCAGCAGCTTAGGCCTAGCGGGGGGAACAGATACGCAGTATTTT	CASSLGLAGGTDTQYF
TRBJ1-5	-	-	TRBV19	TGTGCCAGTAGACGGACAGTGAATCAGCCCCAGCATTTT	CASRRTVNQPQHF
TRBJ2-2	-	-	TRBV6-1	TGTGCCAGCACTCGAGGTGCGAACACCGGGGAGCTGGTTTTT	CASTRGANTGELVF
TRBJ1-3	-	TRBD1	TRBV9	TGTGCCAGCAGCTTAAGGACAGGTGGAAACACCATATATTTT	CASSLRTGGNTIYF
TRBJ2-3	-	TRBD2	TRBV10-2	TGCGCCAGCAGTGCCGGGGAGGGAGATACGCAGTATTTT	CASSAGEGDTQYF
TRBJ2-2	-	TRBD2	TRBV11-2	TGTGCCAGCAGCTTAAGGGAGGGGAGGACCGGGGAGCTGTTTTTT	CASSLREGRTGELFF
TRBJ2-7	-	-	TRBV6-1	TGTGCCAGCACGCATAAAGGGGGCGAGCAGTACTTC	CASTHKGGEQYF
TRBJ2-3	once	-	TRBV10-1	TGCGCCAGCAGTGAGGTACTAATAGAAGATACGCAGTATTTT	CASSEVLIEDTQYF
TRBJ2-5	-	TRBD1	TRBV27	TGTGCCAGCAGTTTACGCAGGACAGGGCAGGGAAGAGAGACCCAGTACTTC	CASSLRRTGQGRETQYF
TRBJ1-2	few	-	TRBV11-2	TGTGCCAGCAGCTCATTAAGAGGAGGGGCGGGCGGCTACACCTTC	CASSSLRGGAGGYTF
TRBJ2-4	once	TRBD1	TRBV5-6	TGTGCCAGCAGCTTGGCCTTGACAGGGATTTATAGAAACATTCAGTACTTC	CASSLALTGIYRNIQYF
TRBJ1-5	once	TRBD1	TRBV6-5	TGTGCCAGCAGTTACGGACAGGGCCATCAGCCCCAGCATTTT	CASSYGQGHQPQHF
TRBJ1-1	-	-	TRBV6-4	TGTGCCAGCAGCTCAACGGGGGGCACTGAAGCTTTCTTT	CASSSTGGTEAFF
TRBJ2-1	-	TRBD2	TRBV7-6	TGTGCCAGCAGCTTACCATCCCCCCCTCTAGCGGGAGGAGGGAATGAGCAGTTCTTC	CASSLPSPPLAGGGNEQFF
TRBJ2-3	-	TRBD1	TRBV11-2	TGTGCCAGCAGCTTAGCTGGACAGGGAGGAGATACGCAGTATTTT	CASSLAGQGGDTQYF
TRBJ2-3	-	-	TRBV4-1	TGCGCCAGCAGCCAAGATCAGCAGGGAGGTGCAGATACGCAGTATTTT	CASSQDQQGGADTQYF
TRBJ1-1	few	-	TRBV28	TGTGCCGCAGCCCCAGGGGCCGTGAACACTGAAGCTTTCTTT	CAAAPGAVNTEAFF
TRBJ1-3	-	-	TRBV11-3	TGTGCCAGCTTAGGCAGGGCTGGAAACACCATATATTTT	CASLGRAGNTIYF
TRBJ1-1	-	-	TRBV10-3	TGTGCCATCAGTGATCCTGGGAGGGAGAACACTGAAGCTTTCTTT	CAISDPGRENTEAFF
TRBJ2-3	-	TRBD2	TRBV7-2	TGTGCCAGCAGCCCGCGGGGGGGGTCAGATACGCAGTATTTT	CASSPRGGSDTQYF
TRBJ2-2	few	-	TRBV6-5	TGTGCCAGCAGTTACGCCAGGGTGCTGGCCGGGGAGCTGTTTTTT	CASSYARVLAGELFF
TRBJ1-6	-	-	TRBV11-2	TGTGCCAGCAGCTTCGGAGAGAATAATTCACCCCTCCACTTT	CASSFGENNSPLHF
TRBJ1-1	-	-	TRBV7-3	TGTGCCAGCAGCTTCGCGGAGGACACTGAAGCTTTCTTT	CASSFAEDTEAFF
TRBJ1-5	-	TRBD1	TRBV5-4	TGTGCCAGCAGCTTACAGGGGGGTAAAGCCCAGCATTTT	CASSLQGGKAQHF